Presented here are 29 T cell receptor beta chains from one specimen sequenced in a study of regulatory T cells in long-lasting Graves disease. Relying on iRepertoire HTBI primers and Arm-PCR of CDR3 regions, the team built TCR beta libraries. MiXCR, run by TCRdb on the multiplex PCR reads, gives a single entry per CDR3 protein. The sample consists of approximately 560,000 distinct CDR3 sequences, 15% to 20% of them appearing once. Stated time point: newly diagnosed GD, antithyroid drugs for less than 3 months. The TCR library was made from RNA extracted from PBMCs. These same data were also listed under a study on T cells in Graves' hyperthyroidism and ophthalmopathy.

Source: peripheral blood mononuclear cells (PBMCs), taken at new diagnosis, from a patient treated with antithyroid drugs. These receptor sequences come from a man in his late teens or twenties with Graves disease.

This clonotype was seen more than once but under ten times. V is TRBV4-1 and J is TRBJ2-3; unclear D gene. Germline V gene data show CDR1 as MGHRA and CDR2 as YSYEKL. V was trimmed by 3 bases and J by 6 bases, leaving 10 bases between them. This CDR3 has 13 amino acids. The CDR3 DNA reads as TGCGCCAGCAGCCAGTCATCTGCCGATACGCAGTATTTT. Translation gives CASSQSSADTQYF.

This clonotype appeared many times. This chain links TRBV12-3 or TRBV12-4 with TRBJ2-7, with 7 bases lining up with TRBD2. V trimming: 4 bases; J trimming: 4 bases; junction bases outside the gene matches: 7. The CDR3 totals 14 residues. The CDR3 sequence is CASSWRLARYEQYF. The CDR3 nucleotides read TGTGCCAGCAGTTGGAGACTAGCTAGGTACGAGCAGTACTTC.

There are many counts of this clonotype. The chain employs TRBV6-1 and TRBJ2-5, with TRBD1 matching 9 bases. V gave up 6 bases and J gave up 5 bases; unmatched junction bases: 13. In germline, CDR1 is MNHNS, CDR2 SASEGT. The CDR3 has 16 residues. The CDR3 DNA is TGTGCCAGCAGCCCTTTGAATACAGGGGGCCGGGAGACCCAGTACTTC. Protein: CASSPLNTGGRETQYF.

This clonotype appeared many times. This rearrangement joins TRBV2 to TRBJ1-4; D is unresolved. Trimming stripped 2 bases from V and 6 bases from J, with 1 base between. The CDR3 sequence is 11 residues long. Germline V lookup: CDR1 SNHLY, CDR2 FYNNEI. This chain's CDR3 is CASSEYEKLFF. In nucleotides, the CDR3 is TGTGCCAGCAGTGAATATGAAAAACTGTTTTTT.

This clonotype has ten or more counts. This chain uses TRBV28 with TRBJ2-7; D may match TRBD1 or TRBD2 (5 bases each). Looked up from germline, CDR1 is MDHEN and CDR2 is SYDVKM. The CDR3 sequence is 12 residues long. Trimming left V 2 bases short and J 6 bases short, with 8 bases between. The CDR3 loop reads CASSLEGFEQYF. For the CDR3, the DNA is TGTGCCAGCAGTTTAGAGGGGTTCGAGCAGTACTTC.

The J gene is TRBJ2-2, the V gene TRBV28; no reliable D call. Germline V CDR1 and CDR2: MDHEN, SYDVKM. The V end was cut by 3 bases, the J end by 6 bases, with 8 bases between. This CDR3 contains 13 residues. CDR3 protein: CASSFRAPGELFF. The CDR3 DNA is TGTGCCAGCAGTTTCCGGGCCCCCGGGGAGCTGTTTTTT.

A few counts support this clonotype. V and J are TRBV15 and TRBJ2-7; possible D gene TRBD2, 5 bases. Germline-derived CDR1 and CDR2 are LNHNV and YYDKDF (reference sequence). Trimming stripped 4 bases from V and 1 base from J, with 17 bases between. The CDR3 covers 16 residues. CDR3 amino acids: CATSTSPRLQSYEQYF. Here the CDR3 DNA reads TGTGCCACCAGCACTAGCCCGAGACTGCAATCCTACGAGCAGTACTTC.

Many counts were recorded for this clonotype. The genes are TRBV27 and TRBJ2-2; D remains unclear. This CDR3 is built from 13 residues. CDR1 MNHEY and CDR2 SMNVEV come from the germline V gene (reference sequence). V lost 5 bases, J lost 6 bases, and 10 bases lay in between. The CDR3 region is CASSETGAGELFF. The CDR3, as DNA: TGTGCCAGCAGTGAAACGGGCGCCGGGGAGCTGTTTTTT.

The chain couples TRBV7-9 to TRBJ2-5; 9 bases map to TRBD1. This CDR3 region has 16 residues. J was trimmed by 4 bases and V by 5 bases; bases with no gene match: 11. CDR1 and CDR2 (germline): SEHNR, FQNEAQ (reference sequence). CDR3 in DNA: TGTGCCAGCAGCAACGGTGGGACAGGGTTACTAGAGACCCAGTACTTC. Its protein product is CASSNGGTGLLETQYF.

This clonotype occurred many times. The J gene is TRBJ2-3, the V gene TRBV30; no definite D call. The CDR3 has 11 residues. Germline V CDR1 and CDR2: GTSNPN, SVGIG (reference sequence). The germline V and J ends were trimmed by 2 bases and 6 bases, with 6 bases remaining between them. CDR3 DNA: TGTGCCTGGAGTCTGCCCGATACGCAGTATTTT. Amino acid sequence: CAWSLPDTQYF. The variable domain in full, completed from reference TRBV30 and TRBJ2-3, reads SQTIHQWPATLVQPVGSPLSLECTVEGTSNPNLYWYRQAAGRGLQLLFYSVGIGQISSEVPQNLSASRPQDRQFILSSKKLLLSDSGFYLCAWSLPDTQYFGPGTRLTVL.

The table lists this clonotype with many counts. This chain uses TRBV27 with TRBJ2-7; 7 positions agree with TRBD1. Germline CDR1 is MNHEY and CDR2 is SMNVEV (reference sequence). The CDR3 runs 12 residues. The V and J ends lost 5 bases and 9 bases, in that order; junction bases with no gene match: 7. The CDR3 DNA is TGTGCCAGCAGTACACGCAGGGGGAGGCAGTACTTC. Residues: CASSTRRGRQYF.

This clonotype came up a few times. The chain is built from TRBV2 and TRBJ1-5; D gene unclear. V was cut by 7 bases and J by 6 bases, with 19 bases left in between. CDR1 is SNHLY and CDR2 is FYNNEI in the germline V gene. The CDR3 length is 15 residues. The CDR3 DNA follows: TGTGCCAGCACCCCCGGGCCCCAGGTGGCTCAGCCCCAGCATTTT. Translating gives CASTPGPQVAQPQHF. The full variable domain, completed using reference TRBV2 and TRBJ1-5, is EPEVTQTPSHQVTQMGQEVILRCVPISNHLYFYWYRQILGQKVEFLVSFYNNEISEKSEIFDDQFSVERPDGSNFTLKIRSTKLEDSAMYFCASTPGPQVAQPQHFGDGTRLSIL.

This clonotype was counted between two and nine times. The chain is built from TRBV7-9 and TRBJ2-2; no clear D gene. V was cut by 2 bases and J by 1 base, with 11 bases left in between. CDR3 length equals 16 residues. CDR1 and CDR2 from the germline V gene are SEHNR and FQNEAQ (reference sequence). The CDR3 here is CASSLLPGENTGELFF. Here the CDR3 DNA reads TGTGCCAGCAGCTTACTTCCCGGAGAGAACACCGGGGAGCTGTTTTTT.

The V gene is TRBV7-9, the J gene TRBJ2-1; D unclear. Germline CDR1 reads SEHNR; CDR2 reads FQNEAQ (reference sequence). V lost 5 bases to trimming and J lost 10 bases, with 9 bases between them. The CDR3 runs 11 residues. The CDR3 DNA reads TGTGCCAGCAGCACAAACTACGAGCAGTTCTTC. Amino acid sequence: CASSTNYEQFF.

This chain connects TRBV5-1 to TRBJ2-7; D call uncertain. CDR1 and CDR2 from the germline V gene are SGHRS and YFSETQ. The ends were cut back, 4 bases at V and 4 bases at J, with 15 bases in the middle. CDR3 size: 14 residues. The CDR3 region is CASSSTGSGYEQYF. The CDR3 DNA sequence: TGCGCCAGCAGCAGTACGGGTTCCGGATACGAGCAGTACTTC.

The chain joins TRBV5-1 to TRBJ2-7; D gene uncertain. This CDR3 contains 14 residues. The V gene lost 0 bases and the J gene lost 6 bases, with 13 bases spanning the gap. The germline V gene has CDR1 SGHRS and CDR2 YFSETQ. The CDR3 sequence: CASSLGTSSSEQYF. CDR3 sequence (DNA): TGCGCCAGCAGCTTGGGCACCAGCAGCTCCGAGCAGTACTTC.

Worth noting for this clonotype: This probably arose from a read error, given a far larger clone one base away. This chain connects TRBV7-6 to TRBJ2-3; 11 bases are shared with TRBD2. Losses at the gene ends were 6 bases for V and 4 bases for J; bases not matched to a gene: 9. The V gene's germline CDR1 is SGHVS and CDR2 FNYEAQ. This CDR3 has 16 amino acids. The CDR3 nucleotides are TGTGCCAGCAGTCCAAGACTAGCGGGGCTCCCAGATACGCAGTATTTT. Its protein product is CASSPRLAGLPDTQYF.

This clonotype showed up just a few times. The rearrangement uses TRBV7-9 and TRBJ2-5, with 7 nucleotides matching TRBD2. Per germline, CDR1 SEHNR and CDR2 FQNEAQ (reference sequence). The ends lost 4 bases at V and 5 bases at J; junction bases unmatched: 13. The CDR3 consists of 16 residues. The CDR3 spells CASSSRVGSGRETQYF. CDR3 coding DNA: TGTGCCAGCAGCTCGCGAGTGGGTAGCGGGCGTGAGACCCAGTACTTC.

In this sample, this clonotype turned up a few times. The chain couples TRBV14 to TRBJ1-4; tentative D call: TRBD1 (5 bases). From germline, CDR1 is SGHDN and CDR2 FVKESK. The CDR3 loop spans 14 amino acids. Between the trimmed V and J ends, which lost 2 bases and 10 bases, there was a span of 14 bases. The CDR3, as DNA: TGTGCCAGCAGCCAATATAATGGGGGAGGAAAACTGTTTTTT. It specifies CASSQYNGGGKLFF.

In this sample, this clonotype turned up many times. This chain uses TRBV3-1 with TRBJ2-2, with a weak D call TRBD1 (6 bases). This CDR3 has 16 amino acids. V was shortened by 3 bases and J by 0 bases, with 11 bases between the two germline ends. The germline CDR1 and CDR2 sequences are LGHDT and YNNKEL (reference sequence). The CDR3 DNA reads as TGTGCCAGCAGCCATCGGGACAACCCGAACACCGGGGAGCTGTTTTTT. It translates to CASSHRDNPNTGELFF.

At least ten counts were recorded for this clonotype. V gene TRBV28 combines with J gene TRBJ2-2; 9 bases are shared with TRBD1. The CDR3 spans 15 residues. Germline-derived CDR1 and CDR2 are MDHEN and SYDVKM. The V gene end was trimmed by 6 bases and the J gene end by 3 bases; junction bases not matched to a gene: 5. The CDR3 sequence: CASSAGTGHTGELFF. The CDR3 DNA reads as TGTGCCAGCAGCGCCGGGACAGGGCACACCGGGGAGCTGTTTTTT.

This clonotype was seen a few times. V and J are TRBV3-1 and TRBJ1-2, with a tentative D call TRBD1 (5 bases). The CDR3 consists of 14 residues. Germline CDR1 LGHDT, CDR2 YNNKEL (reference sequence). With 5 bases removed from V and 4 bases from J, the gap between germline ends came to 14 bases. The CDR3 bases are TGTGCCAGCAGCTCTATCGGGGGGGGCTATGGCTACACCTTC. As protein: CASSSIGGGYGYTF.

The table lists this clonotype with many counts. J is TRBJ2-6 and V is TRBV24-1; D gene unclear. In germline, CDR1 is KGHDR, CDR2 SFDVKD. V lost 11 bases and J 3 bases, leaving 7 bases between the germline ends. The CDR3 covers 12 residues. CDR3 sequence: CAISGGANVLTF. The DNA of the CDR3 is TGTGCCATAAGTGGTGGGGCCAACGTCCTGACTTTC.

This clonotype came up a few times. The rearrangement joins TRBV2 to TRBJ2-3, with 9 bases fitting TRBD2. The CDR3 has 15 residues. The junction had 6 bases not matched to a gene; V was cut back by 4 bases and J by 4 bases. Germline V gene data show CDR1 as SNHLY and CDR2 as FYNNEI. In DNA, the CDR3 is TGTGCCAGCAGTGTTAGCGGGAGTAACGCAGATACGCAGTATTTT. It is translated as CASSVSGSNADTQYF.

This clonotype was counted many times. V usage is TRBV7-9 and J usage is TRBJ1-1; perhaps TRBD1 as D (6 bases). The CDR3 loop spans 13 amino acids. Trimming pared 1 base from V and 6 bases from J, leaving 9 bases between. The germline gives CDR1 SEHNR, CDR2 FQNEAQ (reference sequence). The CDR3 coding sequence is TGTGCCAGCAGCTTAGAAGGGGGTGCTGAAGCTTTCTTT. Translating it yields CASSLEGGAEAFF.

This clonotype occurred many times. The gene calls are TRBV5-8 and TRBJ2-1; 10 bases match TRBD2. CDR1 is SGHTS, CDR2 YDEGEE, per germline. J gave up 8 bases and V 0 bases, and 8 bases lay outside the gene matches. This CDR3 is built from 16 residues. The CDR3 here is CASSLGTSGVVHEQFF. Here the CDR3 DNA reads TGTGCCAGCAGCTTGGGAACTAGCGGGGTCGTCCATGAGCAGTTCTTC.

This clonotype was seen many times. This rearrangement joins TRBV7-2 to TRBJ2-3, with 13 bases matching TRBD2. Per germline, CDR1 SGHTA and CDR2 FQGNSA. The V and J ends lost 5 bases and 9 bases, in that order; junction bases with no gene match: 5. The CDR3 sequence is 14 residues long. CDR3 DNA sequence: TGTGCCAGCAGCACGACTAGCGGGAGGATCACGCAGTATTTT. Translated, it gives CASSTTSGRITQYF.

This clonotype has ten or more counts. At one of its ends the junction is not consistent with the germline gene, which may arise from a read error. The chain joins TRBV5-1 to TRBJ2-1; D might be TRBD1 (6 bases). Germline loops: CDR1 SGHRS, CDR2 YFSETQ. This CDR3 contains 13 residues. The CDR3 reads CASSPPGATEQFF. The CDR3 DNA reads TGTGCCAGCAGCCCCCCAGGGGCGACTGAGCAGTTCTTC.

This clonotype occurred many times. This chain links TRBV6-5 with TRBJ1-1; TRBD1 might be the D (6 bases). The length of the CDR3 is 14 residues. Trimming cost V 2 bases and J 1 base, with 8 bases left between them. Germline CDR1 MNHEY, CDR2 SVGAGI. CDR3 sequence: CASSYGGTNTEAFF. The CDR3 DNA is TGTGCCAGCAGTTACGGGGGCACGAACACTGAAGCTTTCTTT.